This entry lists 29 T cell receptor beta chains sequenced from one sample in a study of blood T cell repertoires in COVID-19. Data came from immunoSEQ multiplex PCR; TCRdb stores just in-frame clones and leaves some out. The repertoire has about 150,000 clones, 80% to 90% of them found once; the top ten carry 10%. What was sequenced was peripheral blood. These receptors originate from a man aged 55 to 70 with active or convalescent COVID-19.

The chain couples TRBV27 to TRBJ2-7; TRBD2 aligns across 10 bases. Germline V lookup: CDR1 MNHEY, CDR2 SMNVEV (reference sequence). This CDR3 comprises 16 residues. V shed 6 bases, J shed 0 bases, and the junction held 8 bases outside the gene matches. The CDR3 DNA is TGTGCCAGCAGGTTTTTAGCGGGAGGTTCCTCCTACGAGCAGTACTTC. Its protein is CASRFLAGGSSYEQYF.

The chain combines TRBV28 with TRBJ2-7; D might be TRBD1 (6 bases). V lost 6 bases to trimming and J lost 2 bases, with 17 bases between them. Germline loops: CDR1 MDHEN, CDR2 SYDVKM. This CDR3 has 15 amino acids. The CDR3 DNA is TGTGCCAGCAGCTCTCCCGGGACATATCCCTACGAGCAGTACTTC. Translating it yields CASSSPGTYPYEQYF.

The chain carries TRBV6-1 and TRBJ2-1; 7 nucleotides line up with TRBD1. The CDR3 sequence is 16 residues long. The J segment lost 3 bases and the V segment lost 2 bases, leaving 7 bases of the junction unmatched. CDR1 and CDR2 (germline): MNHNS, SASEGT. CDR3 nucleotide sequence: TGTGCCAGCAGTGAAAGGGGGCGGACTGACTACAATGAGCAGTTCTTC. Amino acids: CASSERGRTDYNEQFF.

V gene TRBV6-2 or TRBV6-3 combines with J gene TRBJ2-7; 7 nucleotides align to TRBD1. Looked up from germline, CDR1 is MNHEY and CDR2 is SVGEGT. CDR3 length: 15 residues. Trimming at V came to 5 bases and at J to 2 bases, leaving 9 bases not matched to a gene. CDR3 amino acids: CASSPHGDRPYEQYF. CDR3 nucleotide sequence: TGTGCCAGCAGTCCCCATGGGGACAGACCCTACGAGCAGTACTTC.

This sequence joins TRBV2 and TRBJ2-7; 10 nucleotides match TRBD1. The CDR3 has 14 residues. J lost 4 bases, V lost 5 bases, and 5 bases had no gene match. Germline V gene lookup returns CDR1 SNHLY and CDR2 FYNNEI. The CDR3 loop is CASSQDRGYYEQYF. DNA of the CDR3: TGTGCCAGCAGTCAGGACAGGGGGTATTACGAGCAGTACTTC.

The chain carries TRBV6-5 and TRBJ2-1; 13 bases match TRBD2. Germline V gives CDR1 MNHEY, CDR2 SVGAGI. This CDR3 has 15 residues. The V gene end was trimmed by 6 bases and the J gene end by 7 bases; junction bases not matched to a gene: 6. The CDR3 region has the DNA TGTGCCAGCAGAAGGACTAGCGGGAGACGGAATGAGCAGTTCTTC. This sequence encodes CASRRTSGRRNEQFF.

The V gene is TRBV12-3 or TRBV12-4, the J gene TRBJ2-7, with unresolved D. Deletions cut 5 bases from V and 1 base from J, with 9 bases between. The CDR3 is made up of 13 amino acids. The CDR3 DNA is TGTGCCAGCAGTACAGAACCATCCTACGAGCAGTACTTC. This gives the protein CASSTEPSYEQYF.

This clone was seen only once. The V and J genes are TRBV4-2 and TRBJ2-7, with a tentative D call TRBD2 (7 bases). This CDR3 region has 17 residues. Trimming left V 0 bases short and J 5 bases short, with 20 bases between. Germline V lookup: CDR1 LGHNA, CDR2 YNFKEQ. CDR3 in DNA: TGTGCCAGCAGCCAAGATCGAGGGGGGGCGAGGGTCGACGAGCAGTACTTC. The encoded protein is CASSQDRGGARVDEQYF.

The chain employs TRBV19 and TRBJ1-5; D perhaps matches TRBD1 (6 bases). Germline loops: CDR1 LNHDA, CDR2 SQIVND (reference sequence). The germline V and J ends were trimmed by 7 bases and 7 bases, with 20 bases remaining between them. The CDR3 extends over 15 amino acids. DNA of the CDR3: TGTGCCAGTACCACGCTAGACCGGGGACACCAGCCCCAGCATTTT. Its translation is CASTTLDRGHQPQHF.

The CDR3 spells CAISERIIGQGSDTQYF. CDR3 coding DNA: TGTGCCATCAGTGAGCGGATTATAGGACAGGGGTCAGATACGCAGTATTTT. The rearrangement joins TRBV10-3 to TRBJ2-3, with TRBD1 identical over 9 bases. V shed 2 bases and J 4 bases; nucleotides not matched to a gene: 10. This CDR3 contains 17 residues. From germline, CDR1 is ENHRY and CDR2 SYGVKD.

This clone was recorded only once. Distinct nucleotide sequences in the sample also encode this CDR3. The chain combines TRBV18 with TRBJ2-5; perhaps TRBD2 as D (7 bases). Germline loops: CDR1 KGHSH, CDR2 LQKENI. This CDR3 region has 16 residues. V dropped 3 bases and J dropped 1 base, with 15 bases sitting between them. In DNA, the CDR3 is TGTGCCAGCTCACCTTTAGGGGGGGCTACCCAAGAGACCCAGTACTTC. Protein sequence: CASSPLGGATQETQYF.

V usage is TRBV15 and J usage is TRBJ2-7, with TRBD2 matching over 9 bases. This CDR3 comprises 15 residues. Per germline, CDR1 LNHNV and CDR2 YYDKDF (reference sequence). Germline trimming cut 0 bases from V and 5 bases from J; bases unmatched to any gene: 5. CDR3 coding DNA: TGTGCCACCAGCAGAGATGCCGTAGCGGGAGACGAGCAGTACTTC. This gives the protein CATSRDAVAGDEQYF.

In its sample, this clone was seen many times. This chain links TRBV4-1 with TRBJ1-4; 7 bases align to TRBD1. Germline V gene sequence: CDR1 MGHRA, CDR2 YSYEKL. V lost 1 base and J lost 0; bases outside the gene matches: 5. The CDR3 is made up of 17 amino acids. The CDR3 nucleotides are TGCGCCAGCAGCCAAGGTCCCACAGGGGCAACTAATGAAAAACTGTTTTTT. Translation: CASSQGPTGATNEKLFF.

The rearrangement joins TRBV7-3 to TRBJ2-2, with D possibly matching TRBD2 (7 bases). The CDR3 covers 14 residues. The germline gives CDR1 SGHTA, CDR2 FQGTGA. The V end lost 5 bases, the J end lost 6 bases, and 13 bases lay between the germline ends. This CDR3 reads CASSPDGGPGELFF. The DNA for the CDR3 is TGTGCCAGCAGCCCAGACGGGGGGCCCGGGGAGCTGTTTTTT.

This chain links TRBV5-4 with TRBJ2-5, with D possibly matching TRBD1 (6 bases). V was pared by 4 bases and J by 5 bases, with 18 bases between. CDR3 length: 15 amino acids. Per the germline V gene, CDR1 is SGHNT and CDR2 is YYREEE (reference sequence). The CDR3 nucleotides read TGTGCCAGCAGCGTAAACAGGAAGGGGGTGGAGACCCAGTACTTC. It yields the protein CASSVNRKGVETQYF.

The gene calls are TRBV3-1 (or the pseudogene TRBV3-2) and TRBJ1-1, with 8 positions matching TRBD1. The CDR3 is 16 amino acids. In germline, CDR1 is LGHDT, CDR2 YNNKEL (reference sequence). V lost 3 bases and J lost 0; bases outside the gene matches: 6. CDR3: CASSHGQGGVNTEAFF. The CDR3 nucleotides read TGTGCCAGCAGCCACGGACAGGGAGGGGTGAACACTGAAGCTTTCTTT.

This chain links TRBV20-1 with TRBJ2-7; tentatively, D is TRBD2 (5 bases). V lost 8 bases and J 0 bases, leaving 8 bases between the germline ends. Germline assignment: CDR1 DFQATT and CDR2 SNEGSKA (reference sequence). This CDR3 spans 11 amino acids. The CDR3 reads CSSRGSYEQYF. Here the CDR3 DNA reads TGCAGTTCTCGGGGCTCCTACGAGCAGTACTTC.

The chain uses TRBV29-1 and TRBJ2-2, with a tentative D call TRBD2 (5 bases). The germline gives CDR1 SQVTM, CDR2 ANQGSEA. This CDR3 has 14 amino acids. The germline V and J ends were trimmed by 3 bases and 0 bases, with 8 bases remaining between them. The CDR3 spells CSVDGVPNTGELFF. The CDR3 DNA follows: TGCAGCGTTGACGGGGTCCCGAACACCGGGGAGCTGTTTTTT.

J is TRBJ2-5 and V is TRBV5-4; D is unclear. V lost 0 bases to trimming and J lost 5 bases, with 17 bases between them. Germline CDR1 and CDR2: SGHNT and YYREEE (reference sequence). The CDR3 contains 16 residues. Here the CDR3 reads CASSLAYGSTRETQYF. The CDR3 nucleotides read TGTGCCAGCAGCTTGGCTTACGGCAGCACCAGGGAGACCCAGTACTTC.

The V and J genes are TRBV29-1 and TRBJ2-5; TRBD2 aligns across 9 bases. CDR3 length: 15 amino acids. With 7 bases clipped from V and 3 bases from J, the junction kept 12 bases outside the gene matches. Germline CDR1 SQVTM, CDR2 ANQGSEA. Here the CDR3 reads CSASGGTGREETQYF. CDR3 bases: TGCAGCGCCAGCGGGGGGACGGGCCGGGAAGAGACCCAGTACTTC.

This clone appeared once. The V gene is TRBV7-9, the J gene TRBJ2-7, with 8 bases identical to TRBD2. V was clipped by 5 bases and J by 7 bases; unmatched bases: 7. The germline V gene encodes CDR1 SEHNR and CDR2 FQNEAQ (reference sequence). The CDR3 runs to 13 residues. The CDR3 region is CASSRIGRGEQYF. The DNA for the CDR3 is TGTGCCAGCAGCCGTATCGGGAGGGGGGAGCAGTACTTC.

The chain is built from TRBV27 and TRBJ2-5; 8 bases are a match to TRBD2. The V gene's germline CDR1 is MNHEY and CDR2 SMNVEV (reference sequence). V was pared by 2 bases and J by 2 bases, with 4 bases of the junction left unmatched. This CDR3 has 15 residues. The CDR3 sequence is CASSLMGLGQETQYF. CDR3 in DNA: TGTGCCAGCAGTTTAATGGGACTAGGGCAAGAGACCCAGTACTTC.

This clone was picked up a small number of times. The gene calls are TRBV6-5 and TRBJ2-4, with 7 bases fitting TRBD1. The CDR3 is 13 residues long. Germline-derived CDR1 and CDR2 are MNHEY and SVGAGI. Trimming took 8 bases from V and 9 from J; bases not matched to a gene: 10. CDR3 sequence (DNA): TGTGCCAGCGCATTGACAGGGTCGGCCATTCAGTACTTC. This codes for CASALTGSAIQYF.

The V gene is TRBV19, the J gene TRBJ2-7, with D perhaps TRBD1 (6 bases). The ends were cut back, 1 base at V and 6 bases at J, with 7 bases in the middle. Germline loops: CDR1 LNHDA, CDR2 SQIVND (reference sequence). The CDR3 runs to 12 residues. CDR3 sequence: CASSIGGGEQYF. The CDR3 bases are TGTGCCAGTAGTATAGGAGGGGGCGAGCAGTACTTC.

Details on this clone: Other DNA sequences within the sample encode an identical CDR3. The chain joins TRBV9 to TRBJ1-1; D ambiguous. Germline V lookup: CDR1 SGDLS, CDR2 YYNGEE. The CDR3 covers 13 residues. The ends were cut back, 1 base at V and 2 bases at J, with 6 bases in the middle. CDR3 sequence reads: CASSVRGNTEAFF. CDR3 nucleotide sequence: TGTGCCAGCAGCGTACGTGGCAACACTGAAGCTTTCTTT.

V gene TRBV28 combines with J gene TRBJ2-5, with D perhaps matching TRBD2 (6 bases). The CDR3 runs 13 residues. Germline values: CDR1 MDHEN, CDR2 SYDVKM. V was clipped by 2 bases and J by 6 bases, with 10 bases between them. DNA for the CDR3: TGTGCCAGCAGTTTAACGGGGGTGAAGACCCAGTACTTC. Translated, it gives CASSLTGVKTQYF.

The chain is built from TRBV28 and TRBJ1-5, with 7 bases matching TRBD1. Germline lookup yields CDR1 MDHEN and CDR2 SYDVKM. The CDR3 extends over 16 amino acids. V lost 2 bases to trimming and J lost 7 bases; unmatched junction nucleotides: 11. The CDR3 DNA sequence: TGTGCCAGCAGTTTACAGGGGGTCAGGGGCAGACAGCCCCAGCATTTT. It is translated as CASSLQGVRGRQPQHF.

The chain links TRBV7-8 to TRBJ1-1, with D perhaps matching TRBD1 (6 bases). Trimming cost V 1 base and J 5 bases, with 20 bases left between them. CDR3 size: 17 residues. The germline gives CDR1 SGHVS, CDR2 FQNEAQ. CDR3 region: CASSLVSGGGRGTEAFF. CDR3 coding DNA: TGTGCCAGCAGCTTAGTCTCTGGGGGGGGGCGCGGAACTGAAGCTTTCTTT.

V usage is TRBV7-3 and J usage is TRBJ2-3, with D perhaps matching TRBD2 (6 bases). With 3 bases removed from V and 2 bases from J, the gap between germline ends came to 15 bases. Germline CDR1 is SGHTA and CDR2 is FQGTGA. The CDR3 sequence is 16 residues long. For the CDR3, the DNA is TGTGCCAGCAGCTTTCTTGGCGGGACCTACACAGATACGCAGTATTTT. This sequence encodes CASSFLGGTYTDTQYF.